These 13 T cell receptor beta chains share one sample of origin, sequenced in a study of control samples from healthy donors and cancer patients. Assay used: immunoSEQ multiplex PCR; TCRdb lists only in-frame clones, some missing. This sample's clone table lists under 200,000 clones. Sequencing used blood. These receptors were collected from a woman in her twenties or thirties in good health.

The chain combines TRBV18 with TRBJ2-1, with D perhaps given as TRBD1 or TRBD2 (7 bases each). CDR3 size: 18 residues. Germline lookup yields CDR1 KGHSH and CDR2 LQKENI. The ends were cut back, 2 bases at V and 0 bases at J, with 17 bases in the middle. The CDR3 sequence is CASSPRQGGVISYNEQFF. The CDR3 coding sequence is TGTGCCAGCTCACCAAGGCAGGGGGGGGTTATCTCCTACAATGAGCAGTTCTTC. The whole variable domain, remainder taken from reference TRBV18 and TRBJ2-1, is NAGVMQNPRHLVRRRGQEARLRCSPMKGHSHVYWYRQLPEEGLKFMVYLQKENIIDESGMPKERFSAEFPKEGPSILRIQQVVRGDSAAYFCASSPRQGGVISYNEQFFGPGTRLTVL.

The chain carries TRBV3-1 (or the pseudogene TRBV3-2) and TRBJ2-7; D ambiguous. Germline V gene sequence: CDR1 LGHDT, CDR2 YNNKEL (reference sequence). V lost 4 bases, J lost 9 bases, and 19 bases lay in between. The CDR3 contains 14 residues. The CDR3 spells CASSLRGQTSGQYF. CDR3 DNA sequence: TGTGCCAGCAGCCTTCGTGGTCAGACTTCTGGGCAGTACTTC.

This sequence joins TRBV4-1 and TRBJ1-2; unclear D gene. The V end was cut by 1 base, the J end by 8 bases, with 11 bases between. The CDR3 contains 13 residues. Per germline, CDR1 MGHRA and CDR2 YSYEKL. CDR3 nucleotide sequence: TGCGCCAGCAGCCAAGTTGAGGAGTCCGGCTACACCTTC. It is translated as CASSQVEESGYTF.

The chain carries TRBV5-1 and TRBJ1-3; unclear D gene. The germline CDR1 and CDR2 sequences are SGHRS and YFSETQ. Trimming shortened V by 1 base and J by 4 bases, and 9 bases separated the two germline ends. The CDR3 length is 14 residues. The CDR3 region has the DNA TGCGCCAGCAGCTTGTCAGGACTGGGAAACACCATATATTTT. It specifies CASSLSGLGNTIYF.

The chain combines TRBV25-1 with TRBJ1-4; maybe TRBD1 (6 bases). The V gene lost 5 bases and the J gene lost 8 bases, with 24 bases spanning the gap. This CDR3 spans 17 amino acids. Germline CDR1 is MGHDK and CDR2 is SYGVNS. This CDR3 is CASSPIIQGTRIEKLFF. The CDR3 DNA is TGTGCCAGCAGTCCTATAATTCAGGGGACGCGGATCGAAAAACTGTTTTTT.

This chain connects TRBV27 to TRBJ1-5; tentatively, D is TRBD1 (5 bases). The CDR3 sequence is 15 residues long. V shed 2 bases and J shed 3 bases, with 11 bases lying between them. Germline CDR1 reads MNHEY; CDR2 reads SMNVEV (reference sequence). The chain's CDR3 is CASSLGGAHNQPQHF. The DNA for the CDR3 is TGTGCCAGCAGTTTAGGGGGAGCCCACAATCAGCCCCAGCATTTT.

This rearrangement joins TRBV24-1 to TRBJ1-5; D is uncertain. The germline V and J ends were trimmed by 6 bases and 6 bases, with 8 bases remaining between them. The CDR3 has 12 residues. Germline-derived CDR1 and CDR2 are KGHDR and SFDVKD. CDR3 loop: CATSRRGQPQHF. The CDR3, as DNA: TGTGCCACCAGTAGAAGAGGTCAGCCCCAGCATTTT.

The chain has TRBV6-6 and TRBJ1-3; D gene unclear. Trimming took 2 bases from V and 2 from J, leaving 13 bases between them. The CDR3 covers 16 residues. From germline, CDR1 is MNHNY and CDR2 SVGAGI (reference sequence). This chain's CDR3 is CASSYHGPTPGNTIYF. CDR3 bases: TGTGCCAGCAGTTACCACGGCCCCACCCCTGGAAACACCATATATTTT.

The chain has TRBV6-5 and TRBJ1-4; a possible D gene is TRBD1 (5 bases). This CDR3 is built from 13 residues. Germline loops: CDR1 MNHEY, CDR2 SVGAGI. V shed 9 bases and J shed 4 bases, with 12 bases lying between them. The CDR3 spells CASTGTLNEKLFF. Written as DNA, the CDR3 is TGTGCCAGTACCGGGACCCTTAATGAAAAACTGTTTTTT.

The chain links TRBV10-1 to TRBJ2-1; TRBD1 agrees at 8 bases. The CDR3 covers 17 residues. Germline V gene data show CDR1 as WNHNN and CDR2 as SYGVQD (reference sequence). After removal of 1 base from V and 3 bases from J, the junction contained 8 bases not matched to a gene. CDR3 DNA: TGCGCCAGCAGTGAGTTCGACCGGGACAGGCTCTACAATGAGCAGTTCTTC. Translation: CASSEFDRDRLYNEQFF.

This rearrangement joins TRBV6-2 or TRBV6-3 to TRBJ1-2; TRBD1 agrees at 7 bases. Unmatched junction bases numbered 8, after V lost 2 bases and J lost 8 bases. Germline assignment: CDR1 MNHEY and CDR2 SVGEGT. The CDR3 has 14 amino acids. The CDR3 loop reads CASSYQDRARGYTF. CDR3 nucleotide sequence: TGTGCCAGCAGTTACCAAGACAGGGCGCGGGGCTACACCTTC.

The chain is built from TRBV6-6 and TRBJ2-7; 9 nucleotides align to TRBD1. This CDR3 contains 15 residues. V lost 6 bases to trimming and J lost 4 bases; unmatched junction nucleotides: 10. CDR1 is MNHNY and CDR2 is SVGAGI in the germline V gene (reference sequence). The CDR3 reads CASSSTQGAGYEQYF. The CDR3 DNA is TGTGCCAGCAGCTCGACACAGGGGGCAGGATACGAGCAGTACTTC.

The rearrangement uses TRBV4-1 and TRBJ2-2; D is uncertain. The CDR3 runs to 17 residues. Germline CDR1 MGHRA, CDR2 YSYEKL. The V gene lost 0 bases and the J gene lost 4 bases, with 15 bases spanning the gap. The CDR3 loop reads CASSQEGPEAVTGELFF. CDR3 bases: TGCGCCAGCAGCCAAGAAGGGCCTGAGGCGGTCACCGGGGAGCTGTTTTTT.